The 22 T cell receptor beta chains below all came from one sample that was sequenced in a study of shared clonotypes between healthy human individuals (dated by TCRdb to between 2020 and 2021). The protocol used for the library was the immunoSEQ multiplex PCR assay. Entries here come from immuneACCESS through TCRdb and include only in-frame sequences with V and J called. Some clones fail to appear in such tables; in the studies checked, an unresolved V gene covers under half of the shortfall, and the cause of the remainder is unknown. The sample yields 2 million to 3 million clones; roughly 92% were counted once. Clones ranked in the top ten supply more than 0.12% of the sample. The sample taken for sequencing was naive CD4+ T cells sorted from blood. What this sample's cell subset or site label stands for: CD45RA+ positively selected. The receptors were sampled from a man between 18 and 35 years old in good health.

This clone was seen a single time. The genes are TRBV7-8 and TRBJ2-3; D could derive from TRBD1 or TRBD2 (5 bases each). The ends were cut back, 5 bases at V and 3 bases at J, with 18 bases in the middle. The CDR3 is 16 amino acids. The V gene's germline CDR1 is SGHVS and CDR2 FQNEAQ. CDR3: CASSASWDGGTDTQYF. CDR3 DNA sequence: TGTGCCAGCAGCGCGTCTTGGGACGGCGGGACAGATACGCAGTATTTT.

The gene calls are TRBV6-5 and TRBJ2-2, with D tentatively TRBD2 (6 bases). The V gene's germline CDR1 is MNHEY and CDR2 SVGAGI. This CDR3 has 15 residues. Trimming cost V 6 bases and J 6 bases, with 17 bases left between them. The CDR3 region has the DNA TGTGCCAGCAGCCAGGTGGGGTTAGCGGCCGGGGAGCTGTTTTTT. Translating it yields CASSQVGLAAGELFF.

On this clone itself: The same CDR3 is also encoded by other DNA sequences in this sample. The chain links TRBV10-3 to TRBJ2-2, with TRBD2 as a possible D gene (6 bases). This CDR3 region has 13 residues. Trimming took off 3 bases at V and 5 bases at J, with 7 bases between the two ends. Germline CDR1 is ENHRY and CDR2 is SYGVKD. The DNA of the CDR3 is TGTGCCATCAGTGACCTAGCGACCGGGGAGCTGTTTTTT. Amino acids: CAISDLATGELFF.

The gene calls are TRBV18 and TRBJ2-3; D gene ambiguous. Trimming pared 6 bases from V and 2 bases from J, leaving 9 bases between. Germline CDR1 reads KGHSH; CDR2 reads LQKENI. The CDR3 length is 13 residues. The CDR3 sequence is CASSLDITDTQYF. The CDR3 DNA reads as TGTGCCAGCTCCCTTGATATCACAGATACGCAGTATTTT. The full variable domain, rest sourced from reference TRBV18 and TRBJ2-3, is NAGVMQNPRHLVRRRGQEARLRCSPMKGHSHVYWYRQLPEEGLKFMVYLQKENIIDESGMPKERFSAEFPKEGPSILRIQQVVRGDSAAYFCASSLDITDTQYFGPGTRLTVL.

The rearrangement uses TRBV14 and TRBJ1-4; no definite D call. Germline lookup yields CDR1 SGHDN and CDR2 FVKESK. The V end lost 1 base, the J end lost 0 bases, and 9 bases lay between the germline ends. The CDR3 has 16 residues. The CDR3 DNA follows: TGTGCCAGCAGCCAAGGCTGGTTTGCAACTAATGAAAAACTGTTTTTT. Translating it yields CASSQGWFATNEKLFF.

In this sample, this clone turned up once. The V call is TRBV5-1, the J call TRBJ1-3, with D possibly TRBD1 on 5 matching bases. V was clipped by 5 bases and J by 0 bases, with 18 bases between them. Germline V gene sequence: CDR1 SGHRS, CDR2 YFSETQ. The CDR3 consists of 17 residues. The chain's CDR3 is CASSSLGTPSSGNTIYF. For the CDR3, the DNA is TGCGCCAGCAGTAGCCTAGGGACGCCCAGCTCTGGAAACACCATATATTTT. The full variable domain, completed using reference TRBV5-1 and TRBJ1-3, is KAGVTQTPRYLIKTRGQQVTLSCSPISGHRSVSWYQQTPGQGLQFLFEYFSETQRNKGNFPGRFSGRQFSNSRSEMNVSTLELGDSALYLCASSSLGTPSSGNTIYFGEGSWLTVV.

The chain has TRBV5-1 and TRBJ2-5; tentatively, D is TRBD1 or TRBD2 (5 bases each). CDR1 and CDR2 from the germline V gene are SGHRS and YFSETQ. There are 14 residues in the CDR3. V lost 3 bases, J lost 5 bases, and 14 bases lay in between. The CDR3 sequence is CASSSRGEGETQYF. The CDR3 DNA sequence: TGCGCCAGCAGCTCCCGAGGCGAGGGGGAGACCCAGTACTTC.

CDR3 nucleotides: TGTGCCAGCAGCTCAGGACAGGCTTTGGATACGCAGTATTTT. Its translation is CASSSGQALDTQYF. The chain has TRBV5-4 and TRBJ2-3, with 7 bases aligning to TRBD1. The V gene end was trimmed by 3 bases and the J gene end by 6 bases; junction bases not matched to a gene: 7. The CDR3 length is 14 residues. From germline, CDR1 is SGHNT and CDR2 YYREEE (reference sequence).

The chain is built from TRBV19 and TRBJ1-4; D remains ambiguous. The CDR3 is made up of 11 amino acids. Deletions cut 6 bases from V and 6 bases from J, with 5 bases between. Germline V gene sequence: CDR1 LNHDA, CDR2 SQIVND (reference sequence). This CDR3 reads CASSSDEKLFF. CDR3 DNA: TGTGCCAGTAGCAGCGATGAAAAACTGTTTTTT.

This clone showed up just once. The chain uses TRBV5-6 and TRBJ1-2, with 9 nucleotides matching TRBD1. Germline V gene sequence: CDR1 SGHDT, CDR2 YYEEEE. The V gene end was trimmed by 2 bases and the J gene end by 4 bases; junction bases not matched to a gene: 9. The CDR3 has 16 amino acids. The CDR3 reads CASSFPGQGLTYGYTF. DNA of the CDR3: TGTGCCAGCAGCTTTCCGGGACAGGGACTTACCTATGGCTACACCTTC.

CDR3 in amino acids: CASSLEGGTFYNSPLHF. In DNA form, the CDR3 reads TGTGCCAGCAGCTTGGAAGGCGGGACGTTCTATAATTCACCCCTCCACTTT. The chain joins TRBV5-4 to TRBJ1-6; perhaps TRBD1 as D (5 bases). There are 17 residues in the CDR3. The ends were cut back, 0 bases at V and 3 bases at J, with 13 bases in the middle. CDR1 and CDR2 (germline): SGHNT, YYREEE (reference sequence).

This rearrangement joins TRBV7-2 to TRBJ1-2; D not resolved. The CDR3 has 13 amino acids. The V gene lost 4 bases and the J gene lost 12 bases, with 18 bases spanning the gap. Germline values: CDR1 SGHTA, CDR2 FQGNSA. This chain's CDR3 is CASSSGRSSQDTF. CDR3 nucleotides: TGTGCCAGCAGCTCAGGACGGTCGAGTCAGGACACCTTC.

Concerning this clone: Other DNA sequences in this sample translate to the same CDR3. Here the CDR3 reads CASSPGSTDTQYF. CDR3 DNA sequence: TGTGCCAGCAGCCCGGGAAGCACAGATACGCAGTATTTT. This rearrangement joins TRBV7-9 to TRBJ2-3; maybe TRBD2 (5 bases). The ends were cut back, 5 bases at V and 0 bases at J, with 6 bases in the middle. The length of the CDR3 is 13 residues. CDR1 is SEHNR, CDR2 FQNEAQ, per germline (reference sequence).

V usage is TRBV2 and J usage is TRBJ2-2; 8 bases align to TRBD2. The CDR3 covers 14 residues. With V trimmed by 6 bases and J by 2 bases, 2 bases remained unmatched. Germline V gene data show CDR1 as SNHLY and CDR2 as FYNNEI. The CDR3: CASSGRANTGELFF. The CDR3 DNA sequence: TGTGCCAGCAGCGGGAGGGCCAACACCGGGGAGCTGTTTTTT.

This clone was detected only once. The chain recombines TRBV5-6 with TRBJ1-2; TRBD1 matches 7 bases. Germline values: CDR1 SGHDT, CDR2 YYEEEE. Trimming took 5 bases from V and 3 from J; bases not matched to a gene: 7. The CDR3 spans 14 residues. The CDR3, as DNA: TGTGCCAGCAGATCCACAGGGGTCGACTATGGCTACACCTTC. Translation gives CASRSTGVDYGYTF.

The count of this clone is one. The sample holds other DNA sequences that translate to the same CDR3. This rearrangement joins TRBV6-1 to TRBJ2-7; D is ambiguous. There are 11 residues in the CDR3. The V and J ends lost 6 bases and 3 bases respectively, with 6 bases between them. In germline, CDR1 is MNHNS, CDR2 SASEGT. Written as DNA, the CDR3 is TGTGCCAGCAGCCAGCACTACGAGCAGTACTTC. Protein sequence: CASSQHYEQYF.

The chain combines TRBV6-5 with TRBJ2-7; no clear D gene. The CDR3 sequence is 12 residues long. V shed 10 bases and J shed 3 bases, with 13 bases lying between them. Germline CDR1 reads MNHEY; CDR2 reads SVGAGI. The CDR3, as DNA: TGTGCCACCCGGTCAGACCGCTACGAGCAGTACTTC. It codes for CATRSDRYEQYF.

This chain uses TRBV5-1 with TRBJ2-1; TRBD2 is a possible D gene (5 bases). The CDR3 is made up of 16 amino acids. Trimming pared 0 bases from V and 4 bases from J, leaving 14 bases between. The germline V gene has CDR1 SGHRS and CDR2 YFSETQ. The DNA for the CDR3 is TGCGCCAGCAGCTTGGTAGAGGGAGTTGGGTACAATGAGCAGTTCTTC. It is translated as CASSLVEGVGYNEQFF. Drawing the rest from reference TRBV5-1 and TRBJ2-1, the complete variable domain is KAGVTQTPRYLIKTRGQQVTLSCSPISGHRSVSWYQQTPGQGLQFLFEYFSETQRNKGNFPGRFSGRQFSNSRSEMNVSTLELGDSALYLCASSLVEGVGYNEQFFGPGTRLTVL.

Here the CDR3 reads CASSTTLGGRSPLHF. CDR3 in DNA: TGTGCCAGTAGTACTACCCTCGGGGGTCGTTCACCCCTCCACTTT. V gene TRBV19 combines with J gene TRBJ1-6, with a tentative D call TRBD1 (5 bases). This CDR3 has 15 amino acids. CDR1 is LNHDA, CDR2 SQIVND, per germline (reference sequence). V was pared by 4 bases and J by 9 bases, with 16 bases between.

The V gene is TRBV19, the J gene TRBJ1-1; 7 nucleotides agree with TRBD1. V trimming: 3 bases; J trimming: 2 bases; junction bases outside the gene matches: 6. This CDR3 region has 15 residues. Germline V gene lookup returns CDR1 LNHDA and CDR2 SQIVND (reference sequence). The CDR3 DNA reads TGTGCCAGTAGTATGCATAGACAGGGAAACACTGAAGCTTTCTTT. Amino acids: CASSMHRQGNTEAFF.

J is TRBJ2-7 and V is TRBV5-1; D gene unclear. The CDR3 contains 14 residues. Trimming took off 4 bases at V and 3 bases at J, with 14 bases between the two ends. Germline loops: CDR1 SGHRS, CDR2 YFSETQ. CDR3 sequence: CASSLDGAYYEQYF. The CDR3 DNA reads TGCGCCAGCAGCCTGGACGGAGCATACTACGAGCAGTACTTC.

V is TRBV14 and J is TRBJ2-5; 8 bases match TRBD2. The CDR3 spans 17 residues. V lost 1 base to trimming and J lost 5 bases; unmatched junction nucleotides: 12. Germline CDR1 reads SGHDN; CDR2 reads FVKESK. This chain's CDR3 is CASSQGITSGPSETQYF. Here the CDR3 DNA reads TGTGCCAGCAGCCAAGGGATTACTAGCGGCCCAAGTGAGACCCAGTACTTC.